This paragraph reports one T cell receptor beta chain. No antigen is known for it. This entry comes from a study of T cell responses to AZD1222 COVID-19 vaccine. Generated by immunoSEQ multiplex PCR, the TCRdb table keeps only in-frame clones and is missing some. The table shows 150,000 or so clones, with about nine tenths occurring only once. Overall study results and limits: Clonal diversity was possibly underestimated, and white British individuals and females predominated among donors. The breadth and depth of Spike-specific TCRs increased once two AZD1222 doses had been given. Only six people who got AZD1222 tested seropositive at baseline. After the peak T cell response, and only then, were repertoires sampled.

The sample here was peripheral blood, taken on day 0 of MenACWY control vaccination. The clonotype was recovered from an adult in good health.

The CDR3 loop is CAIWGSGRAPMSTDTQYF. The CDR3 region has the DNA TGTGCCATCTGGGGTAGCGGGAGGGCCCCTATGAGCACAGATACGCAGTATTTT. This chain links TRBV2 with TRBJ2-3; 11 bases align to TRBD2. The CDR3 runs to 18 residues. Germline lookup yields CDR1 SNHLY and CDR2 FYNNEI. V dropped 10 bases and J dropped 0; count of bases not matched to a gene: 15. The variable domain in full, completed from reference TRBV2 and TRBJ2-3, reads EPEVTQTPSHQVTQMGQEVILRCVPISNHLYFYWYRQILGQKVEFLVSFYNNEISEKSEIFDDQFSVERPDGSNFTLKIRSTKLEDSAMYFCAIWGSGRAPMSTDTQYFGPGTRLTVL.